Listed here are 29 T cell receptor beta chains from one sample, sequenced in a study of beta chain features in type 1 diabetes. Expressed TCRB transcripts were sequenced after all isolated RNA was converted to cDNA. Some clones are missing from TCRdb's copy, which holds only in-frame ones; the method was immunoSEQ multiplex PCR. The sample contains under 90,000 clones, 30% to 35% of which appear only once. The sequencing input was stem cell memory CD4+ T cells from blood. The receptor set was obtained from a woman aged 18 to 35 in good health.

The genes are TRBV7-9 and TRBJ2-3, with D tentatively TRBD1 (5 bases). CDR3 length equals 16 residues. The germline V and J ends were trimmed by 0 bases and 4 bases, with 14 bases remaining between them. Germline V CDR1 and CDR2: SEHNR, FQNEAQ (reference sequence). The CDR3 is CASSLAPKSGPDTQYF. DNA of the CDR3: TGTGCCAGCAGCTTAGCTCCTAAGTCAGGGCCAGATACGCAGTATTTT.

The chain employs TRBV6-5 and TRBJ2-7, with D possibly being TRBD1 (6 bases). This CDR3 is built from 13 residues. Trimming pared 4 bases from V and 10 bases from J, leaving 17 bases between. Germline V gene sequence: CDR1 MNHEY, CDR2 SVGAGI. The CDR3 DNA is TGTGCCAGCAGTTCGCGACAGGCTTCTGGACAGTACTTC. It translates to CASSSRQASGQYF.

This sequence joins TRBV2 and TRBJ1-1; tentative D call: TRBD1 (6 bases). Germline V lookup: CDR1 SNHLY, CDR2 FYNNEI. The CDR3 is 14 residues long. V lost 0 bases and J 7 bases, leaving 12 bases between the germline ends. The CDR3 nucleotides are TGTGCCAGCAGTGAAGCGTTGGGGGCGGGTGAAGCTTTCTTT. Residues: CASSEALGAGEAFF.

CDR3 nucleotide sequence: TGTGCCAGCAGCGTAGCAGCAGGGCTCCGGGAGACCCAGTACTTC. Translation gives CASSVAAGLRETQYF. V gene TRBV9 combines with J gene TRBJ2-5; D might be TRBD1 (5 bases). Trimming removed 0 bases from V and 5 bases from J, with 14 bases in between. The CDR3 spans 15 residues. Germline CDR1 is SGDLS and CDR2 is YYNGEE.

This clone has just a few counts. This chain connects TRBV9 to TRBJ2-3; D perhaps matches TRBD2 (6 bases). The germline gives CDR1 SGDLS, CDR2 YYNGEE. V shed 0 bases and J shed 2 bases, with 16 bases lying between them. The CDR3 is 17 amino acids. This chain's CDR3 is CASSVDSGLAHTDTQYF. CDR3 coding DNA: TGTGCCAGCAGCGTAGATTCGGGGCTAGCGCACACAGATACGCAGTATTTT.

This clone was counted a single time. CDR3 amino acids: CASSLKIGGAVGTQYF. CDR3 coding DNA: TGTGCCAGCAGCTTGAAGATCGGAGGGGCCGTTGGTACGCAGTATTTT. This chain uses TRBV5-4 with TRBJ2-3; tentative D call: TRBD2 (6 bases). Between the trimmed V and J ends, which lost 1 base and 8 bases, there was a span of 20 bases. CDR1 SGHNT and CDR2 YYREEE come from the germline V gene (reference sequence). The CDR3 runs 16 residues.

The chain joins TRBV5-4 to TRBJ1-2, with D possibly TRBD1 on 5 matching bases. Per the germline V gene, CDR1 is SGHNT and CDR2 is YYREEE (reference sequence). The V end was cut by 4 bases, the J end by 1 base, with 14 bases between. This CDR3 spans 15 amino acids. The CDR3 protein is CASSHSGQGNYGYTF. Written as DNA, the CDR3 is TGTGCCAGCAGCCATTCTGGGCAGGGTAACTATGGCTACACCTTC. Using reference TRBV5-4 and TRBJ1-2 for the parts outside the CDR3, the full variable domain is ETGVTQSPTHLIKTRGQQVTLRCSSQSGHNTVSWYQQALGQGPQFIFQYYREEENGRGNFPPRFSGLQFPNYSSELNVNALELDDSALYLCASSHSGQGNYGYTFGSGTRLTVV.

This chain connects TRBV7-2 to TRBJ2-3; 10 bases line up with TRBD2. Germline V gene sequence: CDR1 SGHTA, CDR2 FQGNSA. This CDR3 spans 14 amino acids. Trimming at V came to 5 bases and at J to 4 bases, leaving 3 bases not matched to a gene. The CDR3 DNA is TGTGCCAGCAGCCCTGGGACTAGCGCAGATACGCAGTATTTT. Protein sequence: CASSPGTSADTQYF. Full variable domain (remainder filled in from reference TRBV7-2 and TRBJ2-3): GAGVSQSPSNKVTEKGKDVELRCDPISGHTALYWYRQSLGQGLEFLIYFQGNSAPDKSGLPSDRFSAERTGGSVSTLTIQRTQQEDSAVYLCASSPGTSADTQYFGPGTRLTVL.

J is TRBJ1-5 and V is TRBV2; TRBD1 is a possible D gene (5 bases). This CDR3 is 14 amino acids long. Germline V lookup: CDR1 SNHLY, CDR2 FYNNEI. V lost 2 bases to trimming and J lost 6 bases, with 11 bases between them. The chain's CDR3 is CASSEKGLAQPQHF. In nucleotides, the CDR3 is TGTGCCAGCAGTGAAAAGGGGCTCGCTCAGCCCCAGCATTTT.

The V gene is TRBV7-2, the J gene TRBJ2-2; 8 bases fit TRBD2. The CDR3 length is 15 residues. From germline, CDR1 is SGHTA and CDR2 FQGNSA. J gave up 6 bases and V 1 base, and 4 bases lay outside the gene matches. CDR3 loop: CASSLVISGAGELFF. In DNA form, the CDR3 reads TGTGCCAGCAGCTTAGTGATTAGCGGGGCCGGGGAGCTGTTTTTT.

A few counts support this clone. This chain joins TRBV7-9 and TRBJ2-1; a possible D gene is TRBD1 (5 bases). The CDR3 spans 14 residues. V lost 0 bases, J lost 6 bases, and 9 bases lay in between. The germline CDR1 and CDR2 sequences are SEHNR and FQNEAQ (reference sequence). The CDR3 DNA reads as TGTGCCAGCAGCTTAGCAGGGGTTGGCAATGAGCAGTTCTTC. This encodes CASSLAGVGNEQFF. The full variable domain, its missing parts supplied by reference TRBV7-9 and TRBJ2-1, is DTGVSQNPRHKITKRGQNVTFRCDPISEHNRLYWYRQTLGQGPEFLTYFQNEAQLEKSRLLSDRFSAERPKGSFSTLEIQRTEQGDSAMYLCASSLAGVGNEQFFGPGTRLTVL.

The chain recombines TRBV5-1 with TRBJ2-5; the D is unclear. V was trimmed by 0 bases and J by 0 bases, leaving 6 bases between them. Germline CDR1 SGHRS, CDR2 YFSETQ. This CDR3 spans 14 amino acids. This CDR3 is CASSLVTDQETQYF. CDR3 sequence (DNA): TGCGCCAGCAGCTTGGTTACAGACCAAGAGACCCAGTACTTC.

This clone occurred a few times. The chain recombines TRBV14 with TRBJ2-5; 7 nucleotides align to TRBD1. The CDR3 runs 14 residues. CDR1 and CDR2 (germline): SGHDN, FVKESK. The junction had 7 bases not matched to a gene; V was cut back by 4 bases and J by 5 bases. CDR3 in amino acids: CASSPLRGQETQYF. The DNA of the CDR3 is TGTGCCAGCAGCCCCCTGAGGGGGCAGGAGACCCAGTACTTC. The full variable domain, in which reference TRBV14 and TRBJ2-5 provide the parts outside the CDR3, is EAGVTQFPSHSVIEKGQTVTLRCDPISGHDNLYWYRRVMGKEIKFLLHFVKESKQDESGMPNNRFLAERTGGTYSTLKVQPAELEDSGVYFCASSPLRGQETQYFGPGTRLLVL.

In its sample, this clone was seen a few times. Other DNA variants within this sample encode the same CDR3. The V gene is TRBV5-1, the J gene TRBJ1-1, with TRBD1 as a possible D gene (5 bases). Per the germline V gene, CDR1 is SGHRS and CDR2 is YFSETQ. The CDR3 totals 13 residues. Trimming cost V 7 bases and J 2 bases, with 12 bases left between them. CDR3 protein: CASSPGGNTEAFF. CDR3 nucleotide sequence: TGCGCCAGCTCCCCGGGGGGTAACACTGAAGCTTTCTTT.

CDR3 amino acids: CASRLAGAYNEQFF. In nucleotides, the CDR3 is TGTGCCAGCAGGTTGGCGGGAGCATACAATGAGCAGTTCTTC. The chain joins TRBV6-1 to TRBJ2-1; 7 nucleotides line up with TRBD2. The V and J ends lost 6 bases and 4 bases, in that order; junction bases with no gene match: 6. The CDR3 spans 14 residues. CDR1 and CDR2 from the germline V gene are MNHNS and SASEGT.

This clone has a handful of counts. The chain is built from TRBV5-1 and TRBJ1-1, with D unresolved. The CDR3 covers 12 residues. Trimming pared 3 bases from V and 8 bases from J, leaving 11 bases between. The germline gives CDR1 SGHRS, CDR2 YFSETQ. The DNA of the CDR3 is TGCGCCAGCAGCTCCCGGGGAAGGGAAGCTTTCTTT. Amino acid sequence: CASSSRGREAFF.

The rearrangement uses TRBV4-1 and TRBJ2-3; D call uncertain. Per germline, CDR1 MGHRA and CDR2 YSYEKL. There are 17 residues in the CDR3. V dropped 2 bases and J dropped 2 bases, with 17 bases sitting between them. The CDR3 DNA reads TGCGCCAGCAGCCAAACAGCCGACGGCCCCTTCACAGATACGCAGTATTTT. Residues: CASSQTADGPFTDTQYF.

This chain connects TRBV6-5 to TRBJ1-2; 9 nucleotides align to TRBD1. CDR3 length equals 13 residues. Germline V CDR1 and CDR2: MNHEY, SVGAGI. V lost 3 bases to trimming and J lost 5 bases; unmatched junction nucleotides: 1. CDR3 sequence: CASSYDRGYGYTF. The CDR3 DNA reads TGTGCCAGCAGTTATGACAGGGGGTATGGCTACACCTTC.

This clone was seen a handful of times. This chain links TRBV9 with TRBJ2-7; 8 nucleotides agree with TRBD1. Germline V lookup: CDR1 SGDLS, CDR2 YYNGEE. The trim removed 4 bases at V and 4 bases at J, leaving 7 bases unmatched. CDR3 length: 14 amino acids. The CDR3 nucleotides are TGTGCCAGCAGCCGACAGGGGTACGGTTACGAGCAGTACTTC. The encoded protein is CASSRQGYGYEQYF.

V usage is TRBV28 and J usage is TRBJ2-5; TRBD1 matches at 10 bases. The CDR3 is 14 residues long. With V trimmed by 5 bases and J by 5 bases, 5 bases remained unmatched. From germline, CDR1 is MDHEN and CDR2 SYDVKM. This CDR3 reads CASSPTGGTETQYF. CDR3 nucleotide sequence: TGTGCCAGCAGTCCGACAGGGGGCACGGAGACCCAGTACTTC.

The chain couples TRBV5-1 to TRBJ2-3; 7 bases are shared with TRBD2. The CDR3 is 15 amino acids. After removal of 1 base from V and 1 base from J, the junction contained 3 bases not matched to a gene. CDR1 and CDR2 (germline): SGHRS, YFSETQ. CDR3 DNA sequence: TGCGCCAGCAGCTTGAAGCGGGACCGCACAGATACGCAGTATTTT. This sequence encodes CASSLKRDRTDTQYF.

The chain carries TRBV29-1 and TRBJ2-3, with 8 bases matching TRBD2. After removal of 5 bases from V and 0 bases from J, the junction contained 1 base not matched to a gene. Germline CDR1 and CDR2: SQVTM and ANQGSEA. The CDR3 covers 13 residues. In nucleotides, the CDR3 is TGCAGCGTTAGCGGGGGCAGCACAGATACGCAGTATTTT. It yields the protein CSVSGGSTDTQYF.

CDR3 region: CAWTPPGGLASPLHF. The CDR3 DNA is TGTGCCTGGACCCCTCCCGGAGGGCTTGCTTCACCCCTCCACTTT. The chain couples TRBV30 to TRBJ1-6; D remains ambiguous. The CDR3 loop spans 15 amino acids. The germline V gene encodes CDR1 GTSNPN and CDR2 SVGIG (reference sequence). Trimming took 4 bases from V and 9 from J, leaving 19 bases between them.

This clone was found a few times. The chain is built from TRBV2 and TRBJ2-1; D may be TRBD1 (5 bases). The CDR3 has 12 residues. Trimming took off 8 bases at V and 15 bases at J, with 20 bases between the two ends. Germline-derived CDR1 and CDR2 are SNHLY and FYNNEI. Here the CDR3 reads CASDSGVFNSFF. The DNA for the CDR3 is TGTGCCAGCGACAGTGGGGTTTTCAACTCGTTCTTC.

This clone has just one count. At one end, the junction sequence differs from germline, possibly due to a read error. The CDR3 coding sequence is TGTGCCAGCGTGACTAGCGGGGGAACCTACGGGCAGTACTTC. Its translation: CASVTSGGTYGQYF. This chain uses TRBV6-1 with TRBJ2-7, with 12 bases aligning to TRBD2. Germline V CDR1 and CDR2: MNHNS, SASEGT. There are 14 residues in the CDR3.

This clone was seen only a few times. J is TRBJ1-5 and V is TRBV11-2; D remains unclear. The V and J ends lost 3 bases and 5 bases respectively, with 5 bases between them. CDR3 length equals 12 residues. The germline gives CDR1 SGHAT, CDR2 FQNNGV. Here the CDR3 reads CASSLLDQPQHF. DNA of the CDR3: TGTGCCAGCAGCTTGTTAGATCAGCCCCAGCATTTT.

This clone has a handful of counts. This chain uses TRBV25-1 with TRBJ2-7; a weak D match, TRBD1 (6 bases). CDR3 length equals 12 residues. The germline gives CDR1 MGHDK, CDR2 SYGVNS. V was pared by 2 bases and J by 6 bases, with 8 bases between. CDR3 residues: CASSEGRGEQYF. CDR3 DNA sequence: TGTGCCAGCAGTGAAGGCAGGGGCGAGCAGTACTTC.

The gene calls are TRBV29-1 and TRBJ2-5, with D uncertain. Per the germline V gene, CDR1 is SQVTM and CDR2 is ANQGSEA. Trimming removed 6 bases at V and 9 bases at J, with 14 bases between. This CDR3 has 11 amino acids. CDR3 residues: CSVAPSEAQYF. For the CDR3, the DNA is TGCAGCGTGGCCCCCTCCGAGGCCCAGTACTTC.

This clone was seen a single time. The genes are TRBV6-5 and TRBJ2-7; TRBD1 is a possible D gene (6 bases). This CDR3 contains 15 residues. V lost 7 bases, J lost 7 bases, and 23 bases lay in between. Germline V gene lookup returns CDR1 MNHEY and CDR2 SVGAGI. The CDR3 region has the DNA TGTGCCAGCACTCCCAGGGGACCCTCTGTAGGGGAGCAGTACTTC. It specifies CASTPRGPSVGEQYF.